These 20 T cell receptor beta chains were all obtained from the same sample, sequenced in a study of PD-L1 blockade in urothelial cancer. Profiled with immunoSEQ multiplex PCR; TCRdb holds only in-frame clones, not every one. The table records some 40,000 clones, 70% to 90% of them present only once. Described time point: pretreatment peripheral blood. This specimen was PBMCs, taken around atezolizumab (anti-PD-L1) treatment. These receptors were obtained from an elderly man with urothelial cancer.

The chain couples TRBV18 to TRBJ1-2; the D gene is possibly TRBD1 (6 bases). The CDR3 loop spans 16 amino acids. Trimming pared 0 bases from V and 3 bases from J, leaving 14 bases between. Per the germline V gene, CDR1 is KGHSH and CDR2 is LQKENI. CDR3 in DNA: TGTGCCAGCTCACCACCGTCCCGGGGGGCGGACTATGGCTACACCTTC. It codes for CASSPPSRGADYGYTF.

CDR3 bases: TGTGCCAGCAGCTTAGAGGGGACAGTGAACACTGAAGCTTTCTTT. This sequence encodes CASSLEGTVNTEAFF. V usage is TRBV7-9 and J usage is TRBJ1-1; 7 bases are a match to TRBD1. Germline-derived CDR1 and CDR2 are SEHNR and FQNEAQ (reference sequence). Trimming removed 1 base from V and 0 bases from J; junction bases left unmatched: 2. This CDR3 is 15 amino acids long.

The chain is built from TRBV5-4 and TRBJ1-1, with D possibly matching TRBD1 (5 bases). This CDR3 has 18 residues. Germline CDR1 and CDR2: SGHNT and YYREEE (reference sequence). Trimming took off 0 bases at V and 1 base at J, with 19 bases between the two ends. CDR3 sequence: CASSLDPPTGGRNTEAFF. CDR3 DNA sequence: TGTGCCAGCAGCTTGGACCCACCTACTGGGGGGAGGAACACTGAAGCTTTCTTT.

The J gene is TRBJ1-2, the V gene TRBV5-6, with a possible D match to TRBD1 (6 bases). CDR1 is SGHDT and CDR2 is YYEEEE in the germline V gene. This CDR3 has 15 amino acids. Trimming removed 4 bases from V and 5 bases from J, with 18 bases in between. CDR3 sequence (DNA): TGTGCCAGCAGCAGCGCGAGAAGGGACACGTATGGCTACACCTTC. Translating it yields CASSSARRDTYGYTF.

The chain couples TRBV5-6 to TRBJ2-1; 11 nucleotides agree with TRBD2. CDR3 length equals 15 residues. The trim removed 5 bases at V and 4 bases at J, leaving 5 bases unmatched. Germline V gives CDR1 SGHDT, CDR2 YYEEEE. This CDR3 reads CASSTGLAGYNEQFF. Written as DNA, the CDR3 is TGTGCCAGCAGTACAGGACTAGCGGGTTACAATGAGCAGTTCTTC.

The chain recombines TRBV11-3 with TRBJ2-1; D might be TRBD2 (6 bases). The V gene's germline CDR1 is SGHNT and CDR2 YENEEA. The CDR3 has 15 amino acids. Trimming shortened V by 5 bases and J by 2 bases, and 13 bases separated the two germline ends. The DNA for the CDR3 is TGTGCCAGCAGCCCGGGACTCCAACCCTACAATGAGCAGTTCTTC. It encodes CASSPGLQPYNEQFF. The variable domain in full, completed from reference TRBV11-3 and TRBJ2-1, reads EAGVVQSPRYKIIEKKQPVAFWCNPISGHNTLYWYLQNLGQGPELLIRYENEEAVDDSQLPKDRFSAERLKGVDSTLKIQPAELGDSAVYLCASSPGLQPYNEQFFGPGTRLTVL.

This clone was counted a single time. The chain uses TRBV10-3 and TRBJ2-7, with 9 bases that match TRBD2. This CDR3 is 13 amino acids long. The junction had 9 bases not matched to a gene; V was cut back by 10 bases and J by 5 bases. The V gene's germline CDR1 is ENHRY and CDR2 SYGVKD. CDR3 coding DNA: TGTGCCAGTAATAGCGGGAGTAGGGACGAGCAGTACTTC. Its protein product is CASNSGSRDEQYF.

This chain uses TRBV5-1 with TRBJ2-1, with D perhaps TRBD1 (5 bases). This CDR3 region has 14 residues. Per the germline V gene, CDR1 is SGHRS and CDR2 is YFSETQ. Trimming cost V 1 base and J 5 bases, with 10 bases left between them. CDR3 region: CASSLIQGDNEQFF. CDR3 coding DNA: TGCGCCAGCAGCTTGATCCAGGGCGACAATGAGCAGTTCTTC.

The CDR3 region has the DNA TGTGCCAGCAGTTTAAGATCCGGGTCCCTCTACGAGCAGTACTTC. This sequence encodes CASSLRSGSLYEQYF. This rearrangement joins TRBV27 to TRBJ2-7; D gene uncertain. In germline, CDR1 is MNHEY, CDR2 SMNVEV (reference sequence). V gave up 2 bases and J gave up 3 bases, with 14 bases separating them. This CDR3 comprises 15 residues.

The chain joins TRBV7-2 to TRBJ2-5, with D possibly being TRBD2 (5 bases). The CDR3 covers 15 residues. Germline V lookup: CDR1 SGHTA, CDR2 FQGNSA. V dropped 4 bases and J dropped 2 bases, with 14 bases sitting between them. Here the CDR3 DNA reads TGTGCCAGCAGCTCACCCCCACAGCGGCAAGAGACCCAGTACTTC. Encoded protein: CASSSPPQRQETQYF. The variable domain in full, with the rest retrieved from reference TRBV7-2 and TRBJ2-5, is GAGVSQSPSNKVTEKGKDVELRCDPISGHTALYWYRQSLGQGLEFLIYFQGNSAPDKSGLPSDRFSAERTGGSVSTLTIQRTQQEDSAVYLCASSSPPQRQETQYFGPGTRLLVL.

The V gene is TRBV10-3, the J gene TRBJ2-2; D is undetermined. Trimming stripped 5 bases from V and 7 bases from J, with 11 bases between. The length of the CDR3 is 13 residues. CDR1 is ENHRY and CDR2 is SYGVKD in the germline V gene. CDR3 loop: CAISRLAIGELFF. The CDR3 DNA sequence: TGTGCCATCAGTCGTCTTGCTATCGGGGAGCTGTTTTTT.

In DNA form, the CDR3 reads TGTGCCAGTAGTATTAAACAGGGGACAGATACGCAGTATTTT. It yields the protein CASSIKQGTDTQYF. V usage is TRBV19 and J usage is TRBJ2-3; 7 bases are a match to TRBD1. V shed 3 bases, J shed 3 bases, and the junction held 3 bases outside the gene matches. The CDR3 has 14 residues. Per the germline V gene, CDR1 is LNHDA and CDR2 is SQIVND (reference sequence).

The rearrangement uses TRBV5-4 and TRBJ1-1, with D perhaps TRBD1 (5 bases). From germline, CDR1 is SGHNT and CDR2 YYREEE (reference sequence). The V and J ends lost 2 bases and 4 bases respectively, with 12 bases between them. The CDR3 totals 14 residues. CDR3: CASSLAGWATEAFF. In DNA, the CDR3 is TGTGCCAGCAGCTTAGCAGGGTGGGCCACTGAAGCTTTCTTT.

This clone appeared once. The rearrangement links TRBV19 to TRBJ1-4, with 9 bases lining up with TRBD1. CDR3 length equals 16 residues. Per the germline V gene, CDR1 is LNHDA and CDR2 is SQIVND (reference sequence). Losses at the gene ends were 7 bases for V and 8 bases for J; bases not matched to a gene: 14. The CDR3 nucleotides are TGTGCCAGTACCGTCCCGGGACAGGGTACGGAGGAAAAACTGTTTTTT. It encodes CASTVPGQGTEEKLFF.

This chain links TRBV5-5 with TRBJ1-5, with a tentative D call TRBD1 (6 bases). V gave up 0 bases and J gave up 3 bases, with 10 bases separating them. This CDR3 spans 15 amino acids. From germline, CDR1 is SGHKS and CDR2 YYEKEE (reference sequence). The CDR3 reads CASSLGGGVNQPQHF. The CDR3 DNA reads TGTGCCAGCAGCTTGGGCGGGGGCGTCAATCAGCCCCAGCATTTT.

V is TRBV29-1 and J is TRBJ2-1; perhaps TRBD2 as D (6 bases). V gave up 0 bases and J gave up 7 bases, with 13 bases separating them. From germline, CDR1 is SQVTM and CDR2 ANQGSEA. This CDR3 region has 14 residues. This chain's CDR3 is CSVEEVLAWNEQFF. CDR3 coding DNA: TGCAGCGTTGAAGAAGTCCTAGCGTGGAATGAGCAGTTCTTC.

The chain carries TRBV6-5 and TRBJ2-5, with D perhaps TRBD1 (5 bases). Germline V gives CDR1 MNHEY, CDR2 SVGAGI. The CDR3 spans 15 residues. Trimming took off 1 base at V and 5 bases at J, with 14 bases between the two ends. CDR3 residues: CASSYFAGKGETQYF. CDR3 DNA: TGTGCCAGCAGTTACTTCGCAGGGAAGGGTGAGACCCAGTACTTC.

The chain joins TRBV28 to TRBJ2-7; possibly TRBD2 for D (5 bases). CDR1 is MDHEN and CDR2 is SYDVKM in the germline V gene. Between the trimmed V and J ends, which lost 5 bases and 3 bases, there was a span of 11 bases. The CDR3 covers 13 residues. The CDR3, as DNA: TGTGCCAGCAGTCCCGGGGTTCTCTACGAGCAGTACTTC. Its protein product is CASSPGVLYEQYF.

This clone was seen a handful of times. The CDR3 DNA is TGTGCCAGCAGCCGCAGGGGGCCGAGCAATCAGCCCCAGCATTTT. Protein sequence: CASSRRGPSNQPQHF. The chain has TRBV2 and TRBJ1-5, with 8 positions matching TRBD1. Germline CDR1 and CDR2: SNHLY and FYNNEI. J lost 1 base, V lost 6 bases, and 5 bases had no gene match. CDR3 size: 15 residues.

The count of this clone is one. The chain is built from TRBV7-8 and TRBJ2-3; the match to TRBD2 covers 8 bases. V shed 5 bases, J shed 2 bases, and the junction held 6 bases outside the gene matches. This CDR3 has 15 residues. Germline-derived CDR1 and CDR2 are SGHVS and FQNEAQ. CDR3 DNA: TGTGCCAGCAGCCGCACCGGGGGGGTCACAGATACGCAGTATTTT. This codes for CASSRTGGVTDTQYF. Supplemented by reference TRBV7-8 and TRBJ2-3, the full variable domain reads GAGVSQSPRYKVAKRGQDVALRCDPISGHVSLFWYQQALGQGPEFLTYFQNEAQLDKSGLPSDRFFAERPEGSVSTLKIQRTQQEDSAVYLCASSRTGGVTDTQYFGPGTRLTVL.